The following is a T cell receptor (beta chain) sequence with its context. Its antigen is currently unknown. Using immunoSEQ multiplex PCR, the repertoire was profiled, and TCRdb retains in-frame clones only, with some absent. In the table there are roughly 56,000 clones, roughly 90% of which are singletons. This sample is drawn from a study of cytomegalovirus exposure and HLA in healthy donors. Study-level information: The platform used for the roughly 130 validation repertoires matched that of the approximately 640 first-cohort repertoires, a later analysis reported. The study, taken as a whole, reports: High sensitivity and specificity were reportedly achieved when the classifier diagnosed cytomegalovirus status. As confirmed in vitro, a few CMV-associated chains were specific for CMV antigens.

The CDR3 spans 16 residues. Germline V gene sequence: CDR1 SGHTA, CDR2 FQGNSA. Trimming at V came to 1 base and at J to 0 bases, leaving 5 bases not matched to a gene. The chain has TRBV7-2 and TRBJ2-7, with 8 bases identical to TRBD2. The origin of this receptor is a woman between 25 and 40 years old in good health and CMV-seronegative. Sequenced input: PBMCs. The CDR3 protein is CASSLESGSSSYEQYF. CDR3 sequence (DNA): TGTGCCAGCAGCTTAGAAAGCGGGAGCAGCTCCTACGAGCAGTACTTC.